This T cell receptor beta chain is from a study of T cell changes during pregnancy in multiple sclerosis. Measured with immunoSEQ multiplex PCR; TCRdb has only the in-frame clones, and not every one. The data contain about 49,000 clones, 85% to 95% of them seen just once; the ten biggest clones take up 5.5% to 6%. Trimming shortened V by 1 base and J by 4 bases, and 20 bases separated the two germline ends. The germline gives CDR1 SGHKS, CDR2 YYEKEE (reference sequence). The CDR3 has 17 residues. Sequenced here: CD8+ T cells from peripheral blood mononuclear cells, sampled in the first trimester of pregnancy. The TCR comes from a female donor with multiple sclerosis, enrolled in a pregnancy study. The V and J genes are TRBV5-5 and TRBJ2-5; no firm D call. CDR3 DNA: TGTGCCAGCAGCTTGAGCGCTGCCCCCTCGCCCTCAGAGACCCAGTACTTC. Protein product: CASSLSAAPSPSETQYF.